This entry is about one T cell receptor (beta chain). Researchers made TCR beta libraries by using iRepertoire HTBI primers and running Arm-PCR on CDR3 regions. From the multiplex PCR reads, TCRdb called clonotypes with MiXCR, one entry per CDR3 protein. The data hold 300,000 to 400,000 distinct CDR3 sequences, with roughly a sixth observed a single time. These data are taken from a study of regulatory T cells in long-lasting Graves disease. The CDR3 is 15 residues long. Unmatched junction bases numbered 8, after V lost 5 bases and J lost 5 bases. The germline gives CDR1 SGHRS, CDR2 YFSETQ. Noted time point: newly diagnosed GD, antithyroid drugs for less than 3 months. Extracted PBMC RNA gave rise to the TCR library.

The origin of this receptor is a female donor with Graves disease. Sequencing was performed on peripheral blood mononuclear cells (PBMCs), taken at new diagnosis, from a patient treated with antithyroid drugs. V is TRBV5-1 and J is TRBJ2-5; 11 nucleotides agree with TRBD1. The CDR3 coding sequence is TGCGCCAGCAGAAGGACAGGGGGCTCGGAGGAGACCCAGTACTTC. It codes for CASRRTGGSEETQYF.